Detailed here is one T cell receptor (beta chain). These data come from a study of T cell changes during pregnancy in multiple sclerosis. Assay used: immunoSEQ multiplex PCR; TCRdb lists only in-frame clones, some missing. The sample consists of around 69,000 clones, roughly 92% of them appearing once. This CDR3 is built from 14 residues. V gave up 4 bases and J gave up 4 bases; unmatched junction bases: 7. CDR1 and CDR2 (germline): SGHTA, FQGNSA. The receptor was derived from a female donor in good health, enrolled as a control in a pregnancy study. The chain joins TRBV7-2 to TRBJ2-7; 7 nucleotides match TRBD1. This specimen consisted of peripheral blood, obtained in the third trimester of pregnancy. The CDR3 nucleotides read TGTGCCAGCAGCTCCGGGACAGATCGATACGAGCAGTACTTC. Protein sequence: CASSSGTDRYEQYF.